One and the same sample provided the 25 T cell receptor beta chains below, sequenced in a study of regulatory T cells in long-lasting Graves disease. Researchers made TCR beta libraries by using iRepertoire HTBI primers and running Arm-PCR on CDR3 regions. Each CDR3 protein is one row after TCRdb ran MiXCR on the multiplex PCR reads. This sample has approximately 470,000 distinct CDR3 sequences, with about 20% found just once. The time point denotes: persistent/refractory GD, antithyroid drugs over 5 years with positive TRAb. The TCR library was made from RNA extracted from PBMCs. Here the sequenced sample was peripheral blood mononuclear cells (PBMCs), taken when the disease was refractory, from a patient treated with antithyroid drugs. These receptors were obtained from a female donor with Graves disease.

V usage is TRBV20-1 and J usage is TRBJ2-1; D unresolved. V lost 5 bases and J 0 bases, leaving 17 bases between the germline ends. CDR1 is DFQATT, CDR2 SNEGSKA, per germline (reference sequence). The CDR3 consists of 16 residues. CDR3 bases: TGCAGTGCTCCCGTTGTCTTTGTCGGCTCCTACAATGAGCAGTTCTTC. Translation gives CSAPVVFVGSYNEQFF.

V is TRBV7-2 and J is TRBJ1-2, with D maybe TRBD1 (6 bases). Deletions cut 3 bases from V and 8 bases from J, with 13 bases between. The CDR3 runs 13 residues. Germline lookup yields CDR1 SGHTA and CDR2 FQGNSA. CDR3 loop: CASSFLGGRGYTF. The CDR3 DNA follows: TGTGCCAGCAGCTTTTTAGGGGGTAGAGGCTACACCTTC. The full variable domain, in which reference TRBV7-2 and TRBJ1-2 provide the parts outside the CDR3, is GAGVSQSPSNKVTEKGKDVELRCDPISGHTALYWYRQSLGQGLEFLIYFQGNSAPDKSGLPSDRFSAERTGGSVSTLTIQRTQQEDSAVYLCASSFLGGRGYTFGSGTRLTVV.

The V and J genes are TRBV7-2 and TRBJ2-7; the D is unclear. The germline CDR1 and CDR2 sequences are SGHTA and FQGNSA. With 10 bases removed from V and 3 bases from J, the gap between germline ends came to 16 bases. The CDR3 is made up of 13 amino acids. CDR3 loop: CATAAGPLYEQYF. CDR3 coding DNA: TGTGCCACCGCGGCAGGTCCCCTCTACGAGCAGTACTTC. Using reference TRBV7-2 and TRBJ2-7 for the parts outside the CDR3, the full variable domain is GAGVSQSPSNKVTEKGKDVELRCDPISGHTALYWYRQSLGQGLEFLIYFQGNSAPDKSGLPSDRFSAERTGGSVSTLTIQRTQQEDSAVYLCATAAGPLYEQYFGPGTRLTVT.

V is TRBV29-1 and J is TRBJ1-1; D is possibly TRBD1 (5 bases). From germline, CDR1 is SQVTM and CDR2 ANQGSEA. The CDR3 is 10 amino acids. V was shortened by 1 base and J by 13 bases, with 10 bases between the two germline ends. CDR3 protein: CSVEGSRVFF. The DNA for the CDR3 is TGCAGCGTTGAAGGCTCCAGGGTTTTCTTT.

This clonotype was seen ten or more times. The chain employs TRBV28 and TRBJ2-5; D is uncertain. CDR1 and CDR2 from the germline V gene are MDHEN and SYDVKM. V was cut by 8 bases and J by 5 bases, with 12 bases left in between. This CDR3 contains 12 residues. The CDR3 DNA sequence: TGTGCCAGCCACGCTTCTTGGGAGACCCAGTACTTC. It translates to CASHASWETQYF.

This clonotype showed up many times. V is TRBV28 and J is TRBJ1-5; the match to TRBD1 covers 7 bases. Germline CDR1 reads MDHEN; CDR2 reads SYDVKM. Losses at the gene ends were 3 bases for V and 0 bases for J; bases not matched to a gene: 2. This CDR3 has 15 residues. The CDR3 reads CASSFQGGSNQPQHF. CDR3 sequence (DNA): TGTGCCAGCAGTTTTCAGGGGGGTAGCAATCAGCCCCAGCATTTT.

Only a few counts were recorded for this clonotype. J is TRBJ1-4 and V is TRBV13; D uncertain. The CDR3 runs 14 residues. Trimming shortened V by 4 bases and J by 5 bases, and 11 bases separated the two germline ends. In germline, CDR1 is PRHDT, CDR2 FYEKMQ (reference sequence). In nucleotides, the CDR3 is TGTGCCAGCAGCTCCAGAGGCTCCAATGAAAAACTGTTTTTT. Its protein is CASSSRGSNEKLFF.

In this sample, this clonotype turned up a few times. The chain couples TRBV29-1 to TRBJ2-2; D not resolved. The CDR3 sequence is 14 residues long. Germline V gene data show CDR1 as SQVTM and CDR2 as ANQGSEA. V was clipped by 6 bases and J by 0 bases, with 11 bases between them. In nucleotides, the CDR3 is TGCAGCGTCCTTGGGCTAACGAACACCGGGGAGCTGTTTTTT. Amino acids: CSVLGLTNTGELFF.

This clonotype appeared many times. V and J are TRBV7-9 and TRBJ1-2; D perhaps matches TRBD1 (6 bases). The CDR3 runs to 16 residues. The germline V and J ends were trimmed by 5 bases and 0 bases, with 16 bases remaining between them. Per germline, CDR1 SEHNR and CDR2 FQNEAQ (reference sequence). The CDR3, as DNA: TGTGCCAGCAGCCAATCGGACAGCGTCGCTAACTATGGCTACACCTTC. Translation gives CASSQSDSVANYGYTF.

As to this clonotype: A read error is possible here, since a much larger clone lies one base away. The V and J genes are TRBV6-5 and TRBJ2-7; D not certain. CDR3 length: 11 amino acids. Trimming removed 2 bases at V and 7 bases at J, with 6 bases between. Germline V CDR1 and CDR2: MNHEY, SVGAGI. CDR3 residues: CASSYGTEQYF. As DNA, the CDR3 is TGTGCCAGCAGTTACGGTACGGAGCAGTACTTC.

This clonotype appeared many times. This sequence joins TRBV20-1 and TRBJ2-7; 9 positions agree with TRBD1. Per germline, CDR1 DFQATT and CDR2 SNEGSKA (reference sequence). Trimming at V came to 0 bases and at J to 5 bases, leaving 2 bases not matched to a gene. The CDR3 spans 13 residues. CDR3 residues: CSARDTGGHEQYF. CDR3 nucleotides: TGCAGTGCTAGAGACACAGGGGGCCACGAGCAGTACTTC.

This rearrangement joins TRBV4-2 to TRBJ1-5, with 8 bases identical to TRBD1. The trim removed 5 bases at V and 6 bases at J, leaving 6 bases unmatched. The CDR3 consists of 14 residues. Germline V CDR1 and CDR2: LGHNA, YNFKEQ. CDR3 amino acids: CASSDTGGGQPQHF. CDR3 DNA sequence: TGTGCCAGCAGCGACACAGGGGGAGGTCAGCCCCAGCATTTT.

This clonotype was observed many times. This chain connects TRBV29-1 to TRBJ1-2, with D possibly TRBD1 on 6 matching bases. V was trimmed by 4 bases and J by 3 bases, leaving 12 bases between them. Germline CDR1 reads SQVTM; CDR2 reads ANQGSEA. The CDR3 is 13 amino acids. The DNA for the CDR3 is TGCAGCGTTGTTTACCGGGGGCACTATGGCTACACCTTC. It specifies CSVVYRGHYGYTF.

In its sample, this clonotype was seen a few times. This sequence joins TRBV20-1 and TRBJ2-2, with D perhaps matching TRBD1 or TRBD2 (5 bases each). Germline CDR1 is DFQATT and CDR2 is SNEGSKA (reference sequence). V was trimmed by 3 bases and J by 6 bases, leaving 14 bases between them. There are 14 residues in the CDR3. The CDR3 loop reads CSASWGRRAGELFF. Written as DNA, the CDR3 is TGCAGTGCTAGCTGGGGGAGAAGGGCCGGGGAGCTGTTTTTT.

The rearrangement links TRBV24-1 to TRBJ2-7; D unclear. The CDR3 runs 14 residues. Germline lookup yields CDR1 KGHDR and CDR2 SFDVKD. Deletions cut 7 bases from V and 4 bases from J, with 16 bases between. The CDR3 here is CATSTQDRAYEQYF. CDR3 DNA sequence: TGTGCCACCAGCACCCAAGATAGAGCTTACGAGCAGTACTTC.

This clonotype has a count of ten or more. The chain couples TRBV20-1 to TRBJ2-5; 12 bases map to TRBD2. Per the germline V gene, CDR1 is DFQATT and CDR2 is SNEGSKA (reference sequence). V lost 4 bases to trimming and J lost 5 bases; unmatched junction nucleotides: 17. The CDR3 extends over 18 amino acids. CDR3 in amino acids: CSANRAGTSGLQVETQYF. The CDR3 coding sequence is TGCAGTGCTAATCGGGCCGGGACTAGCGGGCTGCAGGTGGAGACCCAGTACTTC.

This clonotype was observed a few times. The chain uses TRBV30 and TRBJ1-4; 8 positions match TRBD1. Trimming at V came to 6 bases and at J to 6 bases, leaving 9 bases not matched to a gene. The CDR3 is 14 amino acids. The germline gives CDR1 GTSNPN, CDR2 SVGIG (reference sequence). The CDR3 DNA reads TGTGCCTGTGTACCAGGGGGCGCTGATGAAAAACTGTTTTTT. Encoded protein: CACVPGGADEKLFF.

This clonotype showed up just a few times. The chain employs TRBV5-6 and TRBJ1-4; TRBD1 is a possible D gene (6 bases). The CDR3 is 17 amino acids. Trimming shortened V by 3 bases and J by 0 bases, and 15 bases separated the two germline ends. Germline V gives CDR1 SGHDT, CDR2 YYEEEE. CDR3 sequence: CASSSGHSIATNEKLFF. CDR3 coding DNA: TGTGCCAGCAGCTCGGGACACTCCATTGCAACTAATGAAAAACTGTTTTTT.

This clonotype occurred many times. The chain has TRBV20-1 and TRBJ2-5, with 9 positions matching TRBD2. Per germline, CDR1 DFQATT and CDR2 SNEGSKA (reference sequence). J lost 5 bases, V lost 1 base, and 8 bases had no gene match. This CDR3 region has 15 residues. CDR3 protein: CSARGLAGAVETQYF. The CDR3 DNA reads TGCAGTGCTAGAGGATTAGCGGGAGCGGTGGAGACCCAGTACTTC.

Regarding this clonotype: Since a much larger clone is just one base distant, this may be a read error. Because it lacks the conserved phenylalanine or tryptophan at the end, this CDR3 is likely a read error. This chain connects TRBV10-3 to TRBJ1-2, with D possibly TRBD1 on 6 matching bases. CDR1 is ENHRY, CDR2 SYGVKD, per germline. The ends were cut back, 7 bases at V and 4 bases at J, with 19 bases in the middle. The CDR3 covers 15 residues. CDR3 amino acids: CAITSGTRRTYGYTS. The CDR3 nucleotides are TGTGCCATCACCAGCGGGACAAGGAGGACCTATGGCTACACCTCC.

This clonotype was counted a single time. One junction end does not reproduce the germline sequence, and a read error may be involved. This chain connects TRBV5-1 to TRBJ2-7; a weak D match, TRBD2 (5 bases). CDR3 length: 12 residues. Germline values: CDR1 SGHRS, CDR2 YFSETQ. This chain's CDR3 is CASSVGETEQYF. CDR3 bases: TGTGCCAGCAGCGTCGGGGAGACGGAGCAGTACTTC.

This clonotype occurred a few times. This chain joins TRBV7-2 and TRBJ2-5; the D call may be TRBD1 or TRBD2 (5 bases each). Germline V lookup: CDR1 SGHTA, CDR2 FQGNSA. This CDR3 spans 16 amino acids. Trimming took 3 bases from V and 1 from J, leaving 15 bases between them. CDR3 residues: CASSFRVGGSQETQYF. In DNA, the CDR3 is TGTGCCAGCAGCTTTAGGGTTGGGGGTTCCCAAGAGACCCAGTACTTC.

This clonotype was counted between two and nine times. The V and J genes are TRBV6-5 and TRBJ1-2; D possibly corresponds to TRBD1 (5 bases). The CDR3 loop spans 17 amino acids. Germline CDR1 is MNHEY and CDR2 is SVGAGI. Deletions cut 1 base from V and 2 bases from J, with 17 bases between. The DNA for the CDR3 is TGTGCCAGCAGTTACTGGGACCCTCCGCCTTGGAACTATGGCTACACCTTC. It yields the protein CASSYWDPPPWNYGYTF.

Only a few counts were recorded for this clonotype. The chain combines TRBV4-1 with TRBJ2-7; 9 nucleotides match TRBD2. CDR1 and CDR2 from the germline V gene are MGHRA and YSYEKL. This CDR3 comprises 16 residues. V dropped 0 bases and J dropped 2; count of bases not matched to a gene: 5. Here the CDR3 DNA reads TGCGCCAGCAGCCAAGACCGAGCTAGCGGGACCTACGAGCAGTACTTC. It is translated as CASSQDRASGTYEQYF.

This clonotype has ten or more counts. V and J are TRBV7-2 and TRBJ1-5; D possibly corresponds to TRBD1 (6 bases). This CDR3 spans 15 amino acids. V lost 6 bases and J 0 bases, leaving 12 bases between the germline ends. CDR1 is SGHTA and CDR2 is FQGNSA in the germline V gene. The CDR3 nucleotides read TGTGCCAGCAGATCCCAGGGGAATAGCAATCAGCCCCAGCATTTT. This translates into CASRSQGNSNQPQHF.